The source of this T cell receptor (beta chain) is a study of blood T cell repertoires in COVID-19. Clones were sequenced by immunoSEQ multiplex PCR, and TCRdb holds only the in-frame ones, with some missing. The sample contains hundreds of thousands of clones, around 90% of which appear only once. Trimming cost V 2 bases and J 2 bases; bases outside gene matches: 8. The CDR3 is made up of 16 amino acids. The germline CDR1 and CDR2 sequences are SGHNT and YYREEE (reference sequence). The sample comprised peripheral blood. The clonotype comes from a man between 18 and 35 years old with active or convalescent COVID-19. The chain links TRBV5-4 to TRBJ2-7, with 9 bases identical to TRBD1. The CDR3 reads CASSLSGTGPPYEQYF. CDR3 sequence (DNA): TGTGCCAGCAGCTTATCCGGGACAGGGCCGCCCTACGAGCAGTACTTC.